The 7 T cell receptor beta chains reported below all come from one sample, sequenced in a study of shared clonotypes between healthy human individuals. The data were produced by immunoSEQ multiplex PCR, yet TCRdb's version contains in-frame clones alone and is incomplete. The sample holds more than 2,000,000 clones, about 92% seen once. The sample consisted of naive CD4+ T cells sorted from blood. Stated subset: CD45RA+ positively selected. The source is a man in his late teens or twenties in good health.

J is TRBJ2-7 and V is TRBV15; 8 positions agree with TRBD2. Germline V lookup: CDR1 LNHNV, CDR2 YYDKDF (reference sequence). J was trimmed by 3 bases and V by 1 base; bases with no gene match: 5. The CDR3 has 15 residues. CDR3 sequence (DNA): TGTGCCACCAGCAGAGTGCTAGCGGGCCTCTACGAGCAGTACTTC. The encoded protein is CATSRVLAGLYEQYF.

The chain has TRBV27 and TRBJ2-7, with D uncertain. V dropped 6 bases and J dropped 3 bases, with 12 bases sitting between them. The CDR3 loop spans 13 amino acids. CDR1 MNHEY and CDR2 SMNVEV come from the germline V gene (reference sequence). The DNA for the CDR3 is TGTGCCAGCAGAATGAACAGTGGCTACGAGCAGTACTTC. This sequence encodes CASRMNSGYEQYF.

CDR3 loop: CAPGDSRGGLARNEQFF. The DNA for the CDR3 is TGTGCCCCCGGCGACAGTCGAGGGGGACTAGCTCGCAATGAGCAGTTCTTC. J is TRBJ2-1 and V is TRBV7-6, with 9 positions matching TRBD2. Germline loops: CDR1 SGHVS, CDR2 FNYEAQ. This CDR3 is 17 amino acids long. V lost 11 bases, J lost 6 bases, and 20 bases stayed unmatched.

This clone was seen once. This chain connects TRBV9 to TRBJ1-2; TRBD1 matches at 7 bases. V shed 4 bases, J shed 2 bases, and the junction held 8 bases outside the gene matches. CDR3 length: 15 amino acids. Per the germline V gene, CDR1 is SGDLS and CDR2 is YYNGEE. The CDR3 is CASSPQGGLNYGYTF. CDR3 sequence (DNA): TGTGCCAGCAGCCCCCAGGGGGGGCTGAACTATGGCTACACCTTC.

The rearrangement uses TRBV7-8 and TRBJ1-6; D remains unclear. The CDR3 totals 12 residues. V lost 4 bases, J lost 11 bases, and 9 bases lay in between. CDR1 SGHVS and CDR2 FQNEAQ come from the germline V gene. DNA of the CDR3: TGTGCCAGCAGCTCGTATACCACACCCCTCCACTTT. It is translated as CASSSYTTPLHF.

CDR3 DNA sequence: TGTGCCAGCTCACCGGCCAGAGGAAACACTGAAGCTTTCTTT. Translation: CASSPARGNTEAFF. The chain employs TRBV18 and TRBJ1-1, with D unresolved. Trimming took off 3 bases at V and 2 bases at J, with 10 bases between the two ends. This CDR3 is 14 amino acids long. Germline CDR1 KGHSH, CDR2 LQKENI.

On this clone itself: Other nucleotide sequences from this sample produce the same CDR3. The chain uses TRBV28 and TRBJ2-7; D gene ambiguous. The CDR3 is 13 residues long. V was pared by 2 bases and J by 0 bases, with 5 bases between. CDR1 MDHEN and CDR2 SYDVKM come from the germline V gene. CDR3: CASSLGGSYEQYF. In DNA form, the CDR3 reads TGTGCCAGCAGTTTAGGCGGCTCCTACGAGCAGTACTTC.